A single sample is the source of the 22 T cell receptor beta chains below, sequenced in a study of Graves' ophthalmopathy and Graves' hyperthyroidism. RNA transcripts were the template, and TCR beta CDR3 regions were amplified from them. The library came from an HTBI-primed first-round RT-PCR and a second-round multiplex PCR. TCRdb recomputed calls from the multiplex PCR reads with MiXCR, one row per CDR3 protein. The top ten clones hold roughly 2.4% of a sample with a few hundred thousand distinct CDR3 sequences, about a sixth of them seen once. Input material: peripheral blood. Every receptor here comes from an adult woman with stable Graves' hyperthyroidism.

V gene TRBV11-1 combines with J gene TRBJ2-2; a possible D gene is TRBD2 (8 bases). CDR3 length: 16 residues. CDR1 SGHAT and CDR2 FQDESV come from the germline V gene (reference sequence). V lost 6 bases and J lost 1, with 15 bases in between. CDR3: CASRFSGTENTGELFF. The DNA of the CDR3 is TGTGCCAGCAGATTTAGCGGGACAGAGAACACCGGGGAGCTGTTTTTT.

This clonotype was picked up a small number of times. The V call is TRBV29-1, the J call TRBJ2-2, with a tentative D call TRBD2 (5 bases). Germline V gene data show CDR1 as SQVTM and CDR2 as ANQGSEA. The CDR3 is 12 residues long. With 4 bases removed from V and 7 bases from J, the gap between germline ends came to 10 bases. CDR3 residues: CSVVAGGGELFF. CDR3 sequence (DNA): TGCAGCGTTGTAGCCGGAGGCGGGGAGCTGTTTTTT.

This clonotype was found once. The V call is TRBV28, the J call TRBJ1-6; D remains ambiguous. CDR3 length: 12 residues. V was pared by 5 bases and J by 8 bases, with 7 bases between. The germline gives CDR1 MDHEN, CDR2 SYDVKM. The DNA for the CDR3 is TGTGCCAGCAGTCAGATGGATTCACCCCTCCACTTT. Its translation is CASSQMDSPLHF.

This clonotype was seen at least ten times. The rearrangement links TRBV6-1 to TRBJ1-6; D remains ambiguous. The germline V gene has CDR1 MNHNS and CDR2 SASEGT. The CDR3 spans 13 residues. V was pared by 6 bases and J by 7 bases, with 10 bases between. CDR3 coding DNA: TGTGCCAGCAGCACAGCACTAAATTCACCCCTCCACTTT. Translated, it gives CASSTALNSPLHF.

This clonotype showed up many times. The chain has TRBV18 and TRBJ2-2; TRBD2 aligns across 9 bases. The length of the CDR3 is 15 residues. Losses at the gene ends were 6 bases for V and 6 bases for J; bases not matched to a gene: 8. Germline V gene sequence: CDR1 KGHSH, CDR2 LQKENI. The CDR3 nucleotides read TGTGCCAGCTCGCCTAAGCGGGAGGAGGCCGGGGAGCTGTTTTTT. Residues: CASSPKREEAGELFF.

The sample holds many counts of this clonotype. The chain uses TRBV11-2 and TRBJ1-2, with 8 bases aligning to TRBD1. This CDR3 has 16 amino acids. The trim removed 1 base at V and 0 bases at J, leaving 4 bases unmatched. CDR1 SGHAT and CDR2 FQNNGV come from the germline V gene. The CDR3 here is CASSLVWTGTNYGYTF. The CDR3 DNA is TGTGCCAGCAGCTTAGTTTGGACAGGGACTAACTATGGCTACACCTTC.

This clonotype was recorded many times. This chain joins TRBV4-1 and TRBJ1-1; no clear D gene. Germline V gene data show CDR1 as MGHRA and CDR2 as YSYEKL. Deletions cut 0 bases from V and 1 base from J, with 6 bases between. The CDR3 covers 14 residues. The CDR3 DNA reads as TGCGCCAGCAGCCAAGATTGGGAGAACACTGAAGCTTTCTTT. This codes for CASSQDWENTEAFF.

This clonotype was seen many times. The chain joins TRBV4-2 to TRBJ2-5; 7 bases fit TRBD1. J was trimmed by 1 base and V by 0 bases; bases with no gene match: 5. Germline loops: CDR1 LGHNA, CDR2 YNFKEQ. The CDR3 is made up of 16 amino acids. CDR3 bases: TGTGCCAGCAGCCAAGACCTAACAGGGGTCCAAGAGACCCAGTACTTC. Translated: CASSQDLTGVQETQYF.

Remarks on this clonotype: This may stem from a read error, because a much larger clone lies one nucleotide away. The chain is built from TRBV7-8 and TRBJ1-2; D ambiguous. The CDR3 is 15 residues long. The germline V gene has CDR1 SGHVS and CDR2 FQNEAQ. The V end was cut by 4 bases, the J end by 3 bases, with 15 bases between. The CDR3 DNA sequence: TGTGCCAGCAGCTCCAAATCCTTCGGGGACTATGGCTACACCTTC. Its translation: CASSSKSFGDYGYTF.

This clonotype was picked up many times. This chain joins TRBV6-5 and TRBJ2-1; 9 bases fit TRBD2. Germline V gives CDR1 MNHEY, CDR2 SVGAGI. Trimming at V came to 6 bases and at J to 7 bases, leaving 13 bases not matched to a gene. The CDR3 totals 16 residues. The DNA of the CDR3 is TGTGCCAGCAGACTCCACGGCGGGAGGGAAGGTAATGAGCAGTTCTTC. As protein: CASRLHGGREGNEQFF.

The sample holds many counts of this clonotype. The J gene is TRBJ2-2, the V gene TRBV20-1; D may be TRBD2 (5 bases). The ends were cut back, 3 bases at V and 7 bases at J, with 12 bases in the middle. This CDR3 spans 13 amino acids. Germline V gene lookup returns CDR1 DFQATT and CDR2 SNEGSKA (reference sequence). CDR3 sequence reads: CSARDGGYGELFF. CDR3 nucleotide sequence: TGCAGTGCTAGGGACGGAGGCTACGGGGAGCTGTTTTTT.

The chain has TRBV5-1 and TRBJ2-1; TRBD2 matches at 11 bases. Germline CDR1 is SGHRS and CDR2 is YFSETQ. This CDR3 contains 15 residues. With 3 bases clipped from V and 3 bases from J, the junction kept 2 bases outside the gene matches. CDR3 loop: CASSSTSGSYNEQFF. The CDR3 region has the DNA TGCGCCAGCAGCTCCACTAGCGGGAGCTACAATGAGCAGTTCTTC.

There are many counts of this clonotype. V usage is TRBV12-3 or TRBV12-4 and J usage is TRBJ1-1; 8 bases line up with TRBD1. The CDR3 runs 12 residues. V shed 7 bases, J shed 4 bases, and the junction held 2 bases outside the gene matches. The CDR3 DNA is TGTGCCAGCATTACAGGGGGCACTGAAGCTTTCTTT. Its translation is CASITGGTEAFF.

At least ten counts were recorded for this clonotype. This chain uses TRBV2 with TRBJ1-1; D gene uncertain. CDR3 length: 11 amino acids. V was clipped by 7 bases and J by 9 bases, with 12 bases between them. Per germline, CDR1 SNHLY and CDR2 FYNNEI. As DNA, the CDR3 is TGTGCCAGCAAGTTGTTGGGGAAAGCTTTCTTT. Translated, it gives CASKLLGKAFF.

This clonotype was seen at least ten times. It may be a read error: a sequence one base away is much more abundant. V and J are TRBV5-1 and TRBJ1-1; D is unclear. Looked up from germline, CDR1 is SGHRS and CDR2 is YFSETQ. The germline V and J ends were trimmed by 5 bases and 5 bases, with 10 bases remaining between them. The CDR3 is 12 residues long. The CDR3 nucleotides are TGCGCCAGCAGGTCTGGGAGTACTGAAGCTTTCTTT. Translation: CASRSGSTEAFF. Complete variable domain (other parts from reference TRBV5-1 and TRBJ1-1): KAGVTQTPRYLIKTRGQQVTLSCSPISGHRSVSWYQQTPGQGLQFLFEYFSETQRNKGNFPGRFSGRQFSNSRSEMNVSTLELGDSALYLCASRSGSTEAFFGQGTRLTVV.

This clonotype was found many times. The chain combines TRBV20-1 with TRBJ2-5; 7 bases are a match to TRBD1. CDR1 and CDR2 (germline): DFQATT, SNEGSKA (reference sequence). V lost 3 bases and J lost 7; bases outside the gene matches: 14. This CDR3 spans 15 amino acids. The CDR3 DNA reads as TGCAGTGCTAGGGCCTTCCGACAGGGTTTCGGGACCCAGTACTTC. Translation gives CSARAFRQGFGTQYF.

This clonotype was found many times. In DNA form, the CDR3 reads TGTGCCAGCAGACCACGTGGGGGACCGATCTACGAGCAGTACTTC. Amino acid sequence: CASRPRGGPIYEQYF. The rearrangement joins TRBV12-3 or TRBV12-4 to TRBJ2-7; TRBD1 or TRBD2 may be the D gene (5 bases each). Trimming cost V 6 bases and J 3 bases, with 18 bases left between them. The CDR3 length is 15 residues.

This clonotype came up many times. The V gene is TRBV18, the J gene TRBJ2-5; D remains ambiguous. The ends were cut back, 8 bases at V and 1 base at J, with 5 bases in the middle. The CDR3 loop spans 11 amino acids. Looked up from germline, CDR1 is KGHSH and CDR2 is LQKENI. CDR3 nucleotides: TGTGCCAGCAGTACCCAAGAGACCCAGTACTTC. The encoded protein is CASSTQETQYF.

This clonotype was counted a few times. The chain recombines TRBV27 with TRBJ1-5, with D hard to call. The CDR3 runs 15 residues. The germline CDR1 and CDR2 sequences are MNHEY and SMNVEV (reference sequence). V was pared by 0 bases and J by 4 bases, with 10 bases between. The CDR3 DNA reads TGTGCCAGCAGTTTATCCGCTCCGGGGAATCAGCCCCAGCATTTT. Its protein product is CASSLSAPGNQPQHF.

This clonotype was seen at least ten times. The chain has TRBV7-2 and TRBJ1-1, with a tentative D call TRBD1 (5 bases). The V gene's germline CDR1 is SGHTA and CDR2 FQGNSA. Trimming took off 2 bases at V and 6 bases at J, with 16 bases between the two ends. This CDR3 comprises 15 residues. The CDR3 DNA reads TGTGCCAGCAGCTTATTCGGGCGGGACCTCGCTGAAGCTTTCTTT. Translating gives CASSLFGRDLAEAFF.

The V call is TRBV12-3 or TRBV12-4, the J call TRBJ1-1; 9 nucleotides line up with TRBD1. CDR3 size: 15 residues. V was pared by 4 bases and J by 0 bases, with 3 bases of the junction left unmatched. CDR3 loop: CASSWGQGLNTEAFF. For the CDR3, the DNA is TGTGCCAGCAGTTGGGGACAGGGACTGAACACTGAAGCTTTCTTT.

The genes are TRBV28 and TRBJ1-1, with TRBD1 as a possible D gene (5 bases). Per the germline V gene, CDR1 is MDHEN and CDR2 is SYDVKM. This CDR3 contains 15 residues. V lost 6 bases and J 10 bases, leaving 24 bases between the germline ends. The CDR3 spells CASSNVDSARLAAFF. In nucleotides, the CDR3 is TGTGCCAGCAGCAACGTAGACAGCGCTCGTTTAGCAGCTTTCTTT.